This T cell receptor (beta chain) comes out of a study of graft-versus-host responses after intestinal transplantation. Sequencing used immunoSEQ multiplex PCR; TCRdb keeps in-frame clones, though not all of them. The data contain about 90,000 clones, 80% to 95% of them singletons. Per the germline V gene, CDR1 is SEHNR and CDR2 is FQNEAQ (reference sequence). The CDR3 runs 14 residues. V dropped 2 bases and J dropped 1 base, with 6 bases sitting between them. Comment on this clone: Antigen unknown.

The chain combines TRBV7-9 with TRBJ1-5; D is undetermined. The receptor was derived from a human donor who received an intestinal transplant. The source material was unstimulated CD4+ T cells sorted from spleen or lymph node cells, sampled before intestinal transplant. CDR3 DNA sequence: TGTGCCAGCAGCTTATTAGAAAGCAATCAGCCCCAGCATTTT. Translation gives CASSLLESNQPQHF.